The next 5 T cell receptor beta chains were all read from a single sample in a study of identical twins. MiXCR, applied by TCRdb to the 5' RACE reads, yields one record per CDR3 protein. Of around 470,000 distinct CDR3 sequences in the sample, approximately 14% are singletons; the top ten hold roughly 0.56%. These data also formed part of another study, on yellow fever vaccine responses in identical twins.

The sequenced material came from CD4+ T cells sorted from blood. All receptors derive from a woman under 30 in good health.

This clonotype was counted a few times. J is TRBJ1-4 and V is TRBV3-1; TRBD1 matches 10 bases. Germline values: CDR1 LGHDT, CDR2 YNNKEL (reference sequence). After removal of 8 bases from V and 3 bases from J, the junction contained 9 bases not matched to a gene. This CDR3 is built from 16 residues. The CDR3 region is CASGTGVTSANEKLFF. CDR3 bases: TGTGCCAGCGGGACAGGGGTGACTTCGGCTAATGAAAAACTGTTTTTT.

This clonotype has just a few counts. This chain connects TRBV12-3 or TRBV12-4 to TRBJ1-1; maybe TRBD1 (5 bases). V was trimmed by 3 bases and J by 4 bases, leaving 15 bases between them. This CDR3 has 15 amino acids. In DNA form, the CDR3 reads TGTGCCAGCAGTTTCTCCGGGACCGGGGGCACTGAAGCTTTCTTT. Encoded protein: CASSFSGTGGTEAFF.

The rearrangement uses TRBV3-1 and TRBJ2-7, with D possibly matching TRBD2 (6 bases). This CDR3 spans 15 amino acids. Germline CDR1 and CDR2: LGHDT and YNNKEL (reference sequence). V was cut by 2 bases and J by 2 bases, with 13 bases left in between. The CDR3 here is CASSQNAGGPYEQYF. CDR3 nucleotide sequence: TGTGCCAGCAGCCAAAACGCCGGGGGTCCCTACGAGCAGTACTTC.

The rearrangement uses TRBV11-2 and TRBJ2-2, with 12 bases lining up with TRBD2. Germline values: CDR1 SGHAT, CDR2 FQNNGV. V gave up 5 bases and J gave up 5 bases; unmatched junction bases: 12. The CDR3 totals 18 residues. The CDR3 region is CASSERRLAGVGTGELFF. The DNA for the CDR3 is TGTGCCAGCAGCGAGAGGCGACTAGCGGGGGTAGGAACCGGGGAGCTGTTTTTT.

The table lists this clonotype with a few counts. The gene calls are TRBV10-3 and TRBJ1-1, with D possibly being TRBD1 (5 bases). The V end was cut by 8 bases, the J end by 2 bases, with 18 bases between. The CDR3 extends over 15 amino acids. CDR1 ENHRY and CDR2 SYGVKD come from the germline V gene. The CDR3: CAIGQTGVSNTEAFF. The CDR3 DNA reads as TGTGCCATCGGCCAAACAGGAGTTAGTAACACTGAAGCTTTCTTT.